What follows are 4 T cell receptor beta chains derived from one specimen sequenced in a study of technical replicates of blood from a few donors. The method was immunoSEQ multiplex PCR; TCRdb's version includes in-frame clones alone and lacks a portion of them. The data hold 75,000 to 90,000 clones, with 95% observed a single time. The sample consisted of T cells isolated from PBMCs. The receptors come from a human donor in good health.

The chain combines TRBV27 with TRBJ2-3; 9 bases fit TRBD1. The CDR3 covers 17 residues. CDR1 and CDR2 (germline): MNHEY, SMNVEV (reference sequence). Trimming removed 5 bases from V and 0 bases from J; junction bases left unmatched: 9. The CDR3 DNA is TGTGCCAGCAGTATGTGGGCCGGGACAGGGAGCACAGATACGCAGTATTTT. Translation: CASSMWAGTGSTDTQYF.

The CDR3 loop reads CASLFRNTIYF. CDR3 nucleotides: TGTGCCAGCCTATTCCGAAACACCATATATTTT. The V and J genes are TRBV7-9 and TRBJ1-3; D is ambiguous. Germline CDR1 and CDR2: SEHNR and FQNEAQ (reference sequence). The CDR3 is 11 residues long. Trimming left V 8 bases short and J 5 bases short, with 7 bases between.

This chain connects TRBV28 to TRBJ1-5, with D unclear. CDR1 and CDR2 from the germline V gene are MDHEN and SYDVKM. V gave up 5 bases and J gave up 5 bases, with 13 bases separating them. CDR3 length: 14 residues. The CDR3 sequence is CASSPEVFYQPQHF. Written as DNA, the CDR3 is TGTGCCAGCAGTCCGGAGGTTTTTTATCAGCCCCAGCATTTT.

This chain uses TRBV28 with TRBJ2-2; unclear D gene. The germline V gene encodes CDR1 MDHEN and CDR2 SYDVKM. Trimming left V 8 bases short and J 5 bases short, with 12 bases between. The CDR3 spans 13 residues. The CDR3 nucleotides are TGTGCCAGCGGCGTCGGGTCGACCGGGGAGCTGTTTTTT. Its protein product is CASGVGSTGELFF.